A single sample gave rise to the 13 T cell receptor beta chains below, sequenced in a study of cytomegalovirus exposure and HLA in healthy donors. Primers: 60 Vbeta forward and 13 Jbeta reverse. Generated by immunoSEQ multiplex PCR, the TCRdb table keeps only in-frame clones and is missing some. The sample lists 100,000 to 150,000 clones, about 76% seen once, with more than 6% in the top ten. The specimen was PBMCs. The receptors were gathered from a man aged 40-49 years in good health and CMV-seropositive.

The chain joins TRBV15 to TRBJ1-4; TRBD1 matches 11 bases. Per the germline V gene, CDR1 is LNHNV and CDR2 is YYDKDF (reference sequence). This CDR3 region has 18 residues. Trimming cost V 4 bases and J 0 bases; bases outside gene matches: 7. The CDR3 region has the DNA TGTGCCACCAGCACCGGGACAGGGGGGGTTTCAACTAATGAAAAACTGTTTTTT. Its protein is CATSTGTGGVSTNEKLFF.

This clone was found once. The J gene is TRBJ2-7, the V gene TRBV2, with D maybe TRBD1 (6 bases). The CDR3 runs to 14 residues. V was clipped by 7 bases and J by 0 bases, with 13 bases between them. Germline loops: CDR1 SNHLY, CDR2 FYNNEI. The CDR3 region is CASIMGHLSYEQYF. The CDR3 DNA follows: TGTGCCAGCATAATGGGACACCTCTCCTACGAGCAGTACTTC.

This clone was counted between two and nine times. The chain carries TRBV5-1 and TRBJ1-1; 7 nucleotides match TRBD1. Germline V gene sequence: CDR1 SGHRS, CDR2 YFSETQ. The V gene end was trimmed by 4 bases and the J gene end by 1 base; junction bases not matched to a gene: 7. The CDR3 sequence is 15 residues long. CDR3 in DNA: TGCGCCAGCAGCACTCGACAGGGAGGGAACACTGAAGCTTTCTTT. Residues: CASSTRQGGNTEAFF.

The chain has TRBV7-9 and TRBJ2-7; D may be TRBD2 (5 bases). V was clipped by 2 bases and J by 6 bases, with 11 bases between them. The CDR3 extends over 13 amino acids. Germline CDR1 is SEHNR and CDR2 is FQNEAQ (reference sequence). CDR3 sequence reads: CASSLYTEGEQYF. CDR3 in DNA: TGTGCCAGCAGCTTATACACCGAGGGCGAGCAGTACTTC.

This clone turned up a few times. This sequence joins TRBV30 and TRBJ2-2; possible D gene TRBD2, 5 bases. Germline values: CDR1 GTSNPN, CDR2 SVGIG (reference sequence). V lost 0 bases and J 4 bases, leaving 15 bases between the germline ends. This CDR3 has 16 residues. The CDR3 here is CAWSVQTTVITGELFF. CDR3 in DNA: TGTGCCTGGAGTGTTCAGACTACGGTGATCACCGGGGAGCTGTTTTTT.

This clone has just one count. The gene calls are TRBV6-1 and TRBJ2-7; perhaps TRBD1 as D (5 bases). Germline CDR1 reads MNHNS; CDR2 reads SASEGT. The germline V and J ends were trimmed by 1 base and 0 bases, with 10 bases remaining between them. The CDR3 totals 15 residues. This CDR3 reads CASSEEWGVSYEQYF. CDR3 nucleotide sequence: TGTGCCAGCAGTGAAGAATGGGGCGTCTCCTACGAGCAGTACTTC.

This rearrangement joins TRBV6-5 to TRBJ2-7; possibly TRBD2 for D (5 bases). The V end lost 7 bases, the J end lost 2 bases, and 18 bases lay between the germline ends. The CDR3 extends over 15 amino acids. Germline V lookup: CDR1 MNHEY, CDR2 SVGAGI. This chain's CDR3 is CASNPTGTRAYEQYF. The CDR3 DNA sequence: TGTGCCAGCAATCCTACGGGAACGCGAGCCTACGAGCAGTACTTC.

There are a few counts of this clone. The chain uses TRBV10-1 and TRBJ1-2; no clear D. CDR1 WNHNN and CDR2 SYGVQD come from the germline V gene (reference sequence). The CDR3 has 14 residues. V lost 8 bases and J 2 bases, leaving 15 bases between the germline ends. The CDR3 DNA reads TGCGCCAGCGCAGTAACAGTGAAGAACTATGGCTACACCTTC. Translated: CASAVTVKNYGYTF.

This chain links TRBV4-2 with TRBJ1-2; TRBD1 is a possible D gene (5 bases). The CDR3 is made up of 15 amino acids. The V gene lost 0 bases and the J gene lost 6 bases, with 14 bases spanning the gap. Germline V CDR1 and CDR2: LGHNA, YNFKEQ. The DNA of the CDR3 is TGTGCCAGCAGCCAAGATGGCCCAGGGATGGATGGCTACACCTTC. Translating it yields CASSQDGPGMDGYTF.

This clone has more than one count but fewer than ten. This chain links TRBV28 with TRBJ1-2; perhaps TRBD1 as D (6 bases). CDR1 MDHEN and CDR2 SYDVKM come from the germline V gene. This CDR3 contains 14 residues. V dropped 3 bases and J dropped 2 bases, with 10 bases sitting between them. The CDR3 region is CASSFGQTNYGYTF. Written as DNA, the CDR3 is TGTGCCAGCAGTTTCGGACAGACCAACTATGGCTACACCTTC.

The V call is TRBV6-1, the J call TRBJ1-1; 7 bases fit TRBD1. Germline CDR1 is MNHNS and CDR2 is SASEGT. This CDR3 has 12 amino acids. V shed 1 base, J shed 7 bases, and the junction held 0 bases outside the gene matches. DNA for the CDR3: TGTGCCAGCAGTGAAGACAGGGGTGAAGCTTTCTTT. Its translation is CASSEDRGEAFF.

DNA of the CDR3: TGTGCCAGCAGTAGCGGGGCAGACACCGGGGAGCTGTTTTTT. Protein: CASSSGADTGELFF. The chain carries TRBV6-4 and TRBJ2-2; 7 bases are a match to TRBD2. The junction had 3 bases not matched to a gene; V was cut back by 5 bases and J by 3 bases. Germline CDR1 MRHNA, CDR2 SNTAGT. The CDR3 is 14 residues long.

The CDR3 reads CASSYQAGVTDTQYF. In DNA, the CDR3 is TGTGCCAGCAGCTACCAAGCGGGAGTAACAGATACGCAGTATTTT. The J gene is TRBJ2-3, the V gene TRBV7-6, with 8 bases aligning to TRBD2. V shed 4 bases, J shed 3 bases, and the junction held 6 bases outside the gene matches. CDR3 size: 15 residues. Germline V CDR1 and CDR2: SGHVS, FNYEAQ.